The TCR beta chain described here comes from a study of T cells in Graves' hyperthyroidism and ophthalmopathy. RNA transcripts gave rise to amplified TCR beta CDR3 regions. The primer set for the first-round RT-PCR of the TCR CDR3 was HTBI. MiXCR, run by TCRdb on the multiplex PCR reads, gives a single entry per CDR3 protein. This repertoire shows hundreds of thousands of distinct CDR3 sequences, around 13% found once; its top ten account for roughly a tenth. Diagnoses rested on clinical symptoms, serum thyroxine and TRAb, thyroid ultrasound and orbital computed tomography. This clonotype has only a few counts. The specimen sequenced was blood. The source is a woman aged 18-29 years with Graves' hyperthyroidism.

Here the CDR3 reads CASSRGGSYNSPLHF. CDR3 bases: TGTGCCAGCAGCCGAGGGGGTTCCTATAATTCACCCCTCCACTTT. This chain joins TRBV7-2 and TRBJ1-6; maybe TRBD1 (6 bases). CDR1 is SGHTA, CDR2 FQGNSA, per germline. CDR3 length: 15 residues. V lost 5 bases to trimming and J lost 1 base, with 9 bases between them.